The 7 T cell receptor beta chains in this list originate from one sample, sequenced in a study of shared clonotypes between healthy human individuals (dated by TCRdb to the early 2020s). CD8 naive samples were CD45RO-negative cells positively selected for CCR7, giving a CD45RA+CCR7+ population that excluded TemRA cells. The method behind the library was the immunoSEQ multiplex PCR assay. This is the immuneACCESS table as TCRdb keeps it, with only in-frame sequences that have V and J called. A part of the clones is gone; compared with another copy, unresolved V genes explain less than half, and the rest is unexplained. In this sample the table shows millions of clones, approximately 94% of which occur a single time. More than 1.5% of the sample rests with the top ten. Material: naive CD8+ T cells from PBMCs. The cell subset or site label here, explained by the study, means: CD45RA+CCR7+. The receptors shown here come from a man between 18 and 35 years old in good health. Some clones in this sample may be carry-over from other donors' samples.

J is TRBJ1-3 and V is TRBV9, with TRBD1 matching over 7 bases. Per germline, CDR1 SGDLS and CDR2 YYNGEE. This CDR3 has 17 amino acids. J was trimmed by 0 bases and V by 4 bases; bases with no gene match: 10. CDR3 loop: CASSTPTGTYSGNTIYF. CDR3 in DNA: TGTGCCAGCAGCACCCCGACAGGGACTTACTCTGGAAACACCATATATTTT.

This rearrangement joins TRBV19 to TRBJ2-7; a weak D match, TRBD2 (6 bases). Germline V lookup: CDR1 LNHDA, CDR2 SQIVND (reference sequence). The CDR3 sequence is 15 residues long. Trimming left V 1 base short and J 3 bases short, with 13 bases between. The CDR3 DNA sequence: TGTGCCAGTAGTATAGTGGGCGGGACCAGCTACGAGCAGTACTTC. Protein product: CASSIVGGTSYEQYF.

This sequence joins TRBV27 and TRBJ2-7; the D gene could be TRBD1 or TRBD2 (6 bases each). The CDR3 sequence is 15 residues long. Germline V gene sequence: CDR1 MNHEY, CDR2 SMNVEV (reference sequence). The germline V and J ends were trimmed by 6 bases and 2 bases, with 17 bases remaining between them. As DNA, the CDR3 is TGTGCCAGCAGCCCCGGGTCGGGGGCGACCTACGAGCAGTACTTC. It is translated as CASSPGSGATYEQYF.

This clone was seen more than once but under ten times. V and J are TRBV27 and TRBJ1-1, with D maybe TRBD1 (5 bases). The V end lost 5 bases, the J end lost 0 bases, and 13 bases lay between the germline ends. Germline-derived CDR1 and CDR2 are MNHEY and SMNVEV (reference sequence). The CDR3 spans 15 residues. CDR3 protein: CASSIHRNLNTEAFF. DNA for the CDR3: TGTGCCAGCAGTATCCACAGGAACCTGAACACTGAAGCTTTCTTT.

J is TRBJ1-1 and V is TRBV6-5; the D is unclear. CDR1 and CDR2 (germline): MNHEY, SVGAGI. CDR3 size: 14 residues. V was pared by 5 bases and J by 2 bases, with 12 bases between. CDR3 loop: CASSQSVRNTEAFF. For the CDR3, the DNA is TGTGCCAGCAGTCAATCGGTCCGAAACACTGAAGCTTTCTTT.

This clone was recorded only once. The chain joins TRBV14 to TRBJ2-1; 9 nucleotides match TRBD1. CDR3 length: 17 residues. CDR1 and CDR2 from the germline V gene are SGHDN and FVKESK. The ends lost 1 base at V and 8 bases at J; junction bases unmatched: 12. Written as DNA, the CDR3 is TGTGCCAGCAGCCAAGGGGACAGGGACGGACCTTGGGATGAGCAGTTCTTC. Amino acids: CASSQGDRDGPWDEQFF.

This chain links TRBV5-1 with TRBJ2-5, with D uncertain. The DNA matches TRBJ2-7 better at its end, which makes the J call doubtful. Looked up from germline, CDR1 is SGHRS and CDR2 is YFSETQ. The CDR3 is made up of 12 amino acids. Here the CDR3 reads CASSLTVGEQYF. The CDR3 DNA follows: TGCGCCAGCAGCCTGACGGTAGGCGAGCAGTACTTC.